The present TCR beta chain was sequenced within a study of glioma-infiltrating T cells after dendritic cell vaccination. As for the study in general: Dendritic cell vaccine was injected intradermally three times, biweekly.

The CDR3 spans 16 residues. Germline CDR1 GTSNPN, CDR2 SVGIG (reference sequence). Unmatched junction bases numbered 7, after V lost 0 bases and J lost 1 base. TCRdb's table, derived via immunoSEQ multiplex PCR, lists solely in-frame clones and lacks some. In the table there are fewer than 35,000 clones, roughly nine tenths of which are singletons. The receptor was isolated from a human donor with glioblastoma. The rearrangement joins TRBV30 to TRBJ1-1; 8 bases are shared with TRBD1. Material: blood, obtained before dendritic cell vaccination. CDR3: CAWSVTGQGRNTEAFF. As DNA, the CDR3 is TGTGCCTGGAGTGTAACCGGACAGGGTCGGAACACTGAAGCTTTCTTT.